The entry below gives a single T cell receptor (beta chain) sequence along with its context. Symptom resolution, clearance, or two negative PCRs marked the recovered donors of Cohort 3. The CDR3 has 15 amino acids. Trimming removed 6 bases from V and 4 bases from J; junction bases left unmatched: 7. Germline CDR1 reads LGHNT; CDR2 reads FRNRAP. Only in-frame clones appear in the TCRdb table, and some are missing; sequencing was by immunoSEQ multiplex PCR. The data hold over 400,000 clones, with more than 85% observed a single time. This sample is part of a study of blood T cell repertoires in COVID-19. Across the study: Samples came from the United States, Italy and Spain, spanning acute and convalescent COVID-19. T cells, B-cell-depleted T cells, or PBMCs supplied cDNA or gDNA.

Sequencing used PBMCs or T cells enriched from blood (not recorded which). The receptor was derived from an older woman who had recovered from COVID-19. The V and J genes are TRBV12-5 and TRBJ1-1; 11 bases fit TRBD1. CDR3 nucleotides: TGTGCTAGTGGCCCCGGACAGGGGGCTTCCACTGAAGCTTTCTTT. Translated: CASGPGQGASTEAFF.